A single sample is the source of the 13 T cell receptor beta chains below, sequenced in a study of CD39 and CD103 CD8 tumor-infiltrating T cells. Some clones are missing from TCRdb's copy, which holds only in-frame ones; the method was immunoSEQ multiplex PCR. Of approximately 1,300 clones listed, over 60% are singletons. The sequencing input was CD8+ T cells sorted from blood. Subset indicated: total memory CD8 T cells (CD45RA-CCR7+/-) from blood or uninvolved lymph node. The receptors originated from a human donor with head and neck squamous cell carcinoma.

The chain joins TRBV6-9 to TRBJ1-5, with D possibly TRBD1 on 6 matching bases. The V gene's germline CDR1 is MNHGY and CDR2 SVAAGI. The V end lost 5 bases, the J end lost 4 bases, and 12 bases lay between the germline ends. This CDR3 comprises 14 residues. The CDR3 DNA sequence: TGTGCCAGCAGTCCGGGACAAAAAAATCAGCCCCAGCATTTT. Its translation is CASSPGQKNQPQHF.

The chain links TRBV28 to TRBJ2-7, with 7 positions matching TRBD2. The CDR3 runs to 14 residues. V dropped 4 bases and J dropped 4; count of bases not matched to a gene: 7. The germline gives CDR1 MDHEN, CDR2 SYDVKM. The CDR3 bases are TGTGCCAGCAGTTCAATAGCGGGCCGATACGAGCAGTACTTC. Protein sequence: CASSSIAGRYEQYF.

This clone is hyperexpanded in the sample. V is TRBV6-5 and J is TRBJ1-5; D might be TRBD1 (6 bases). V was pared by 5 bases and J by 4 bases, with 12 bases between. The CDR3 loop spans 14 amino acids. From germline, CDR1 is MNHEY and CDR2 SVGAGI. CDR3 nucleotide sequence: TGTGCCAGCAGTCCGGGACAAAAAAATCAGCCCCAGCATTTT. Amino acids: CASSPGQKNQPQHF.

Within the sample, this clone is medium-sized (0.01 to 0.1%). This rearrangement joins TRBV28 to TRBJ2-3; D gene uncertain. Germline values: CDR1 MDHEN, CDR2 SYDVKM. This CDR3 is built from 14 residues. The germline V and J ends were trimmed by 5 bases and 2 bases, with 11 bases remaining between them. The CDR3 nucleotides are TGTGCCAGCAGTCCACCACCTCACACAGATACGCAGTATTTT. This codes for CASSPPPHTDTQYF.

The genes are TRBV28 and TRBJ2-2, with TRBD2 matching over 7 bases. Germline trimming cut 5 bases from V and 2 bases from J; bases unmatched to any gene: 17. Germline-derived CDR1 and CDR2 are MDHEN and SYDVKM. CDR3 size: 19 residues. CDR3 in amino acids: CASSQDWLPSGDNTGELFF. The CDR3 DNA sequence: TGTGCCAGCAGTCAGGACTGGCTACCTAGCGGTGACAACACCGGGGAGCTGTTTTTT.

V is TRBV27 and J is TRBJ1-2, with unresolved D. This CDR3 is 13 amino acids long. With 0 bases removed from V and 7 bases from J, the gap between germline ends came to 9 bases. Germline CDR1 MNHEY, CDR2 SMNVEV (reference sequence). CDR3: CASSLSMSTGYTF. Here the CDR3 DNA reads TGTGCCAGCAGTTTATCGATGAGTACTGGCTACACCTTC.

There are a few counts of this clone. The chain combines TRBV7-8 with TRBJ1-5; 9 nucleotides agree with TRBD1. There are 15 residues in the CDR3. CDR1 is SGHVS and CDR2 is FQNEAQ in the germline V gene. J gave up 3 bases and V 5 bases, and 5 bases lay outside the gene matches. DNA of the CDR3: TGTGCCAGCAGCCTAGGGACAGGGTCCAATCAGCCCCAGCATTTT. Translating gives CASSLGTGSNQPQHF.

The chain couples TRBV6-4 to TRBJ1-3; D is unclear. The ends were cut back, 6 bases at V and 0 bases at J, with 6 bases in the middle. The CDR3 length is 13 residues. Germline values: CDR1 MRHNA, CDR2 SNTAGT. The CDR3 loop is CASRRDSGNTIYF. The CDR3 nucleotides read TGTGCCAGCAGACGCGACTCTGGAAACACCATATATTTT.

Of note for this clone: At one end, the junction sequence differs from germline, possibly due to a read error. J is TRBJ1-2 and V is TRBV28, with 10 positions matching TRBD1. Germline CDR1 and CDR2: MDHEN and SYDVKM. The CDR3 spans 15 residues. The DNA of the CDR3 is TGTACCAGCAGTTTTGGTGGACAGGGGGGATATGGCTACACCTTC. Encoded protein: CTSSFGGQGGYGYTF.

This clone occurred a few times. The J gene is TRBJ1-2, the V gene TRBV27, with D uncertain. V was cut by 4 bases and J by 4 bases, with 25 bases left in between. Germline V gene lookup returns CDR1 MNHEY and CDR2 SMNVEV (reference sequence). The CDR3 spans 18 residues. For the CDR3, the DNA is TGTGCCAGCAGTTCTATACTGCGGGGAGCGACTTGGAGCTATGGCTACACCTTC. Translating gives CASSSILRGATWSYGYTF.

This clone occurred a few times. At one end, the junction sequence differs from germline, possibly due to a read error. The chain carries TRBV7-8 and TRBJ2-1, with 8 bases aligning to TRBD1. This CDR3 is 15 amino acids long. In germline, CDR1 is SGHVS, CDR2 FQNEAQ. CDR3 sequence (DNA): TGCGCCAGCAGCCAAGCCGCCTACTCAGGGGGCGAGCAGTTCTTC. Protein product: CASSQAAYSGGEQFF.

The chain recombines TRBV28 with TRBJ1-2; 12 nucleotides agree with TRBD1. In germline, CDR1 is MDHEN, CDR2 SYDVKM. Unmatched junction bases numbered 8, after V lost 8 bases and J lost 4 bases. This CDR3 region has 15 residues. CDR3 sequence (DNA): TGTGCCAGCCGGGGACAGGGGGCCGTTGGCTATGGCTACACCTTC. Protein sequence: CASRGQGAVGYGYTF.

The J gene is TRBJ1-1, the V gene TRBV7-9; D remains ambiguous. V was trimmed by 1 base and J by 1 base, leaving 10 bases between them. Per the germline V gene, CDR1 is SEHNR and CDR2 is FQNEAQ (reference sequence). This CDR3 contains 15 residues. The CDR3 loop is CASSLEDLKNTEAFF. In DNA form, the CDR3 reads TGTGCCAGCAGCTTAGAGGACCTAAAGAACACTGAAGCTTTCTTT.